These T cell receptor beta chains were read from a single sample in a study of cytomegalovirus exposure and HLA in healthy donors. Sequenced by immunoSEQ multiplex PCR; TCRdb stores in-frame clones only, minus some. The repertoire holds 80,000 to 130,000 clones, with around 75% as singletons. The material sequenced was PBMCs. These receptors all come from a woman younger than 30 in good health and CMV-seropositive. Each CDR3 is given with its conserved first and last residue. D genes are given only for firm matches. The size of a clone is reported for some rows only, either as once, few or many, or as a class for expanded clones.

>once|TRBJ1-2|NA|TRBV30
TGTGCCTGGAGTCATTCTCCCCACGGCTATGGCTACACCTTC
CAWSHSPHGYGYTF
>NA|TRBJ1-1|TRBD1|TRBV5-1
TGCGCCAGCAGCTTCACAGGGGATACTGAAGCTTTCTTT
CASSFTGDTEAFF
>NA|TRBJ2-3|TRBD2|TRBV28
TGTGCCAGCAGGGGGACTAGCGGGCTCACAGATACGCAGTATTTT
CASRGTSGLTDTQYF
>NA|TRBJ2-5|NA|TRBV11-2
TGTGCCAGCAGCTTAATGGAGGGTAGTCCAGAGACCCAGTACTTC
CASSLMEGSPETQYF
>NA|TRBJ2-7|NA|TRBV25-1
TGTGCCAGCAGTGACGGGGGCGAGCAGTACTTC
CASSDGGEQYF
>NA|TRBJ1-2|NA|TRBV28
TGTGCCAGCAGCGTCTCAGACATTCGGAACTATGGCTACACCTTC
CASSVSDIRNYGYTF
>NA|TRBJ2-7|NA|TRBV7-3
TGTGCCAGCAGCTTAAGAGGGGGTCGGGAATCCTACGAGCAGTACTTC
CASSLRGGRESYEQYF
>NA|TRBJ1-1|TRBD1|TRBV7-3
TGTGCCAGCAGCGTCACCGGGACAGGGGGCACTGAAGCTTTCTTT
CASSVTGTGGTEAFF
>NA|TRBJ2-2|NA|TRBV5-1
TGCGCCAGCAGCCCGGAACAGATGAACACCGGGGAGCTGTTTTTT
CASSPEQMNTGELFF
>NA|TRBJ1-1|TRBD1|TRBV5-5
TGTGCCAGCAGCTTGGGGGCAGGGGGCGAAAGCACTGAAGCTTTCTTT
CASSLGAGGESTEAFF
>NA|TRBJ2-2|NA|TRBV4-1
TGCGCCAGCAGCCAAGAGGAGGGGCAGGGGGAGCTGTTTTTT
CASSQEEGQGELFF
>NA|TRBJ1-1|NA|TRBV6-6
TGTGCCAGCAGTTTCCAGGGGTCGGACACTGAAGCTTTCTTT
CASSFQGSDTEAFF
>NA|TRBJ2-3|TRBD2|TRBV15
TGTGCCACCAGCACACGGACTAGCGGGAAGGGAGATACGCAGTATTTT
CATSTRTSGKGDTQYF
>NA|TRBJ1-3|NA|TRBV6-6
TGTGCCAGCAGTCTCCCGGGTCTAGCGGACACCATATATTTT
CASSLPGLADTIYF
>NA|TRBJ2-5|NA|TRBV30
TGTGCCTGGAGTGCAAGGACAGGGAGGGGGACCCAGTACTTC
CAWSARTGRGTQYF
>NA|TRBJ2-1|TRBD2|TRBV15
TGTGCCACCAGCAGAGTGTCGGGACTAGCGGAGATGGGATTTTCGGATGAGCAGTTCTTC
CATSRVSGLAEMGFSDEQFF
>NA|TRBJ2-7|TRBD2|TRBV11-2
TGTGCCAGCAGACTAGCGGGATCCTCCTACGAGCAGTACTTC
CASRLAGSSYEQYF
>NA|TRBJ2-3|TRBD2|TRBV29-1
TGCAGCGTGACTAGCGGCGGCACAGATACGCAGTATTTT
CSVTSGGTDTQYF
>NA|TRBJ2-4|NA|TRBV4-3
TGCGCCAGCAGCCAAGACAAGGAGATCAGAGAGGAAAACATTCAGTACTTC
CASSQDKEIREENIQYF
>few|TRBJ2-1|NA|TRBV4-1
TGCGCCAGCAGCCAAGCTCAAGGAGAGGGAGAAAATGAGCAGTTCTTC
CASSQAQGEGENEQFF
>NA|TRBJ1-5|NA|TRBV12-2
TGTGCAAGTCGCTCTCGCAGGGGGTCTCAGCCCCAGCATTTT
CASRSRRGSQPQHF
>medium-sized|TRBJ1-4|TRBD1|TRBV4-3
TGCGCCAGCAGTGAAGGGACAGGGGTTCAGAGTAAACTGTTTTTT
CASSEGTGVQSKLFF
>NA|TRBJ2-7|NA|TRBV20-1
TGCAGTGCTGAACAGCCCTACGAGCAGTACTTC
CSAEQPYEQYF
>NA|TRBJ2-5|TRBD2|TRBV7-2
TGTGCCAGCAGCCCACCATGGACTAGCGGGAGGGTCATGCAAGAGACCCAGTACTTC
CASSPPWTSGRVMQETQYF
>NA|TRBJ2-1|TRBD2|TRBV2
TGTGCCAGCAGTGTGGGCGGGACTACCTTTTACAATGAGCAGTTCTTC
CASSVGGTTFYNEQFF
>once|TRBJ2-7|TRBD1|TRBV15
TGTGCCACCAGCCGGGACAGGGGCTACGAGCAGTACTTC
CATSRDRGYEQYF
>NA|TRBJ2-1|NA|TRBV19
TGTGCCAGTGAAAGAAAGACTTCCGTCTACAATGAGCAGTTCTTC
CASERKTSVYNEQFF
>NA|TRBJ2-3|NA|TRBV19
TGTGCCAGTAGTATTGGTGGAGGGGCGGGCACAGATACGCAGTATTTT
CASSIGGGAGTDTQYF
>NA|TRBJ2-7|TRBD2|TRBV18
TGTGCCAGCTCACCACCGTATCCCCTAGCGGGACTGAAAGGTCGCTACGAGCAGTACTTC
CASSPPYPLAGLKGRYEQYF
>NA|TRBJ2-5|NA|TRBV6-6
TGTGCCAGCAGTATATACAGGGTAATATCGATCGAGACCCAGTACTTC
CASSIYRVISIETQYF